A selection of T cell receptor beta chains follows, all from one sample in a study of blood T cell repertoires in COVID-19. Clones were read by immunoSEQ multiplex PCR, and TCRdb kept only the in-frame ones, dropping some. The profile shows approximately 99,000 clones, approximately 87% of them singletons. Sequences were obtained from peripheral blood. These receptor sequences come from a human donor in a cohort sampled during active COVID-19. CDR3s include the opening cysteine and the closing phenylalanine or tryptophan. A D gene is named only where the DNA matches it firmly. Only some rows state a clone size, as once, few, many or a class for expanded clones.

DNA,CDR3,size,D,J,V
TGTGCCAGCAGCCACATAGCCGGGACAGGGGCATATGGCTACACCTTC,CASSHIAGTGAYGYTF,-,TRBD1,TRBJ1-2,TRBV14
TGTGCCAGCAGCCCCATGGGTCGGGGGAGCAATTCACCCCTCCACTTT,CASSPMGRGSNSPLHF,once,-,TRBJ1-6,TRBV7-3
TGTGCCAGCAGCTTAGGACAGATCTACGAGCAGTACTTC,CASSLGQIYEQYF,-,-,TRBJ2-7,TRBV5-8
TGTGCCAGCAGCCAAACTGGAGGGTCGAACTGGGGTAGTGGAAACACCATATATTTT,CASSQTGGSNWGSGNTIYF,once,-,TRBJ1-3,TRBV5-6
TGCGCCAGCAGCCAAGGTGTGGGAGAAGTTGGCCACGAGCAGTACTTC,CASSQGVGEVGHEQYF,-,-,TRBJ2-7,TRBV4-1
TGCGCCAGCAGCCAAGATCTTGCGGGAGGGCACCTTAAATCATACAATGAGCAGTTCTTC,CASSQDLAGGHLKSYNEQFF,-,TRBD2,TRBJ2-1,TRBV4-3
TGTGCCAGCACAATGGGGGGGACTGGGGCCAACGTCCTGACTTTC,CASTMGGTGANVLTF,-,TRBD2,TRBJ2-6,TRBV6-5
TGTGCCAGCAGTCCCCGAGGAGCGGGTCACTCCTACGAGCAGTACTTC,CASSPRGAGHSYEQYF,-,-,TRBJ2-7,TRBV6-2/TRBV6-3
TGTGCCAGCAGCTTGGGTAGCGGTCGCTCCTACAATGAGCAGTTCTTC,CASSLGSGRSYNEQFF,-,-,TRBJ2-1,TRBV5-5
TGTGCCAGCAGTCCCTCCAGAGGGCATGAGCAGTTCTTC,CASSPSRGHEQFF,-,-,TRBJ2-1,TRBV12-3/TRBV12-4
TGTGCCAGCAGCTCCAGGACTAGCGGGTCCTCTGGGGCCAACGTCCTGACTTTC,CASSSRTSGSSGANVLTF,-,TRBD2,TRBJ2-6,TRBV7-9
TGTGCCAGCACATCCGGGACAGGGGCGAACAATGAGCAGTTCTTC,CASTSGTGANNEQFF,-,TRBD1,TRBJ2-1,TRBV2
TGTGCCAGCAGCTTAGCCAGGGATGAAAAACTGTTTTTT,CASSLARDEKLFF,-,-,TRBJ1-4,TRBV7-6
TGCGCCAGCAGCCAAACAGGGGGCGCGGAGACCCAGTACTTC,CASSQTGGAETQYF,-,TRBD1,TRBJ2-5,TRBV5-1
TGTGCCAGTAGCCGTCCGTTGAGTCCCCAGCATTTT,CASSRPLSPQHF,once,-,TRBJ1-5,TRBV19
TGTGCCAGCAGCCCCCGACCGGGCGGGACTAGCTCCTACAATGAGCAGTTCTTC,CASSPRPGGTSSYNEQFF,-,TRBD2,TRBJ2-1,TRBV9
TGTGCCAGCAGTCCTCAGGGTCGGGCTGAAGCTTTCTTT,CASSPQGRAEAFF,-,-,TRBJ1-1,TRBV25-1
TGTGCCAGCAGTTCGTCAGGGGCCGCTCTTTACTATGAGCAGTTCTTC,CASSSSGAALYYEQFF,-,-,TRBJ2-1,TRBV6-2/TRBV6-3
TGTGCCAGCAGCTTGGCCTCGACAGGGGCGAACACCGGGGAGCTGTTTTTT,CASSLASTGANTGELFF,-,TRBD1,TRBJ2-2,TRBV13
TGTGCCAGCAGCCCAACAGGGGGGAGGTACGAGCAGTACTTC,CASSPTGGRYEQYF,once,TRBD1,TRBJ2-7,TRBV7-3
TGTGCCAGCAGCGGGGAGTACGAGCAGTACTTC,CASSGEYEQYF,-,-,TRBJ2-7,TRBV11-2
TGTGCCAGCACCGGGTGGGAGAGTGACACCGGGGAGCTGTTTTTT,CASTGWESDTGELFF,-,-,TRBJ2-2,TRBV2
TGTGCCAGCAGTTTGATCGGACTAGCGGGAGCTGGGGCCAACGTCCTGACTTTC,CASSLIGLAGAGANVLTF,few,TRBD2,TRBJ2-6,TRBV27
TGTGCCAGCAGGGGGGCGTTTAGCAATCAGCCCCAGCATTTT,CASRGAFSNQPQHF,-,-,TRBJ1-5,TRBV6-5
TGTGCCAGCGGAGAGCAGGGGCCTGAAGCTTTCTTT,CASGEQGPEAFF,few,-,TRBJ1-1,TRBV28
TGCGCCAGCAGCCCCCGGGACAGCGCTAACTATGGCTACACCTTC,CASSPRDSANYGYTF,-,TRBD1,TRBJ1-2,TRBV4-1
TGTGCCAGCAGTCCAGCGGGAGTGAGTGAGAAGCAGTACTTC,CASSPAGVSEKQYF,-,TRBD2,TRBJ2-7,TRBV13
TGCAGCGTTAGCCGATTTAGAAACAATGAGCAGTTCTTC,CSVSRFRNNEQFF,-,-,TRBJ2-1,TRBV29-1
TGTGCCAGCAGCTTGGGACTAGCGGGAGAAAGTGAGCAGTTCTTC,CASSLGLAGESEQFF,few,TRBD2,TRBJ2-1,TRBV5-6
TGCAGTGCTAGTGAACCTAGCGGGACCGTCACAGATACGCAGTATTTT,CSASEPSGTVTDTQYF,once,TRBD2,TRBJ2-3,TRBV20-1
TGTGCCAGCACTAACCCGCTAGCGGGTACAGATACGCAGTATTTT,CASTNPLAGTDTQYF,-,TRBD2,TRBJ2-3,TRBV28
TGTGCCAGCAGCCTAACAGTGAACACTGAAGCTTTCTTT,CASSLTVNTEAFF,-,-,TRBJ1-1,TRBV13
TGTGCCAGCTCACCGGCTCTATCGACAGGGGAGACCCAGTACTTC,CASSPALSTGETQYF,once,TRBD1,TRBJ2-5,TRBV18
TGTGCCAGCAGCAGAAAGACTAGCGGCCGGCGCGAGCAGTACTTC,CASSRKTSGRREQYF,-,TRBD2,TRBJ2-7,TRBV5-6
TGTGCCAGTAGTATTGGACAGATATTAGAGGGCGAGCAGTACTTC,CASSIGQILEGEQYF,-,-,TRBJ2-7,TRBV19
TGTGCCAGCAGCACCGATCAGGGTCGAGGCTACACCTTC,CASSTDQGRGYTF,-,-,TRBJ1-2,TRBV5-4
TGTGCCAGCAGCTTAAGGCGCGGGCAGACGAGCTCTGGAAACACCATATATTTT,CASSLRRGQTSSGNTIYF,-,-,TRBJ1-3,TRBV7-8
TGTGCCAGCAGGCCCGACAGTTTGAACACTGAAGCTTTCTTT,CASRPDSLNTEAFF,-,-,TRBJ1-1,TRBV5-4
TGTGCCAGTAGTATTCAGGGCAGGGGTTCCTACAATGAGCAGTTCTTC,CASSIQGRGSYNEQFF,-,-,TRBJ2-1,TRBV19
TGTGCCAGTAGCCGGAACTATGGCTACACCTTC,CASSRNYGYTF,-,-,TRBJ1-2,TRBV19
TGTGCCAGCAGCTGGGGACTAGCGGGAGACGCGCAGTATTTT,CASSWGLAGDAQYF,-,TRBD2,TRBJ2-3,TRBV7-2
TGTGCCAGCAGTTTATTCTCACGGTTGAGAAACTCTGGGGCCAACGTCCTGACTTTC,CASSLFSRLRNSGANVLTF,-,-,TRBJ2-6,TRBV27
TGTGCCAGCAGCTCGACAGGGGTGAATTCACCCCTCCACTTT,CASSSTGVNSPLHF,-,TRBD1,TRBJ1-6,TRBV7-9